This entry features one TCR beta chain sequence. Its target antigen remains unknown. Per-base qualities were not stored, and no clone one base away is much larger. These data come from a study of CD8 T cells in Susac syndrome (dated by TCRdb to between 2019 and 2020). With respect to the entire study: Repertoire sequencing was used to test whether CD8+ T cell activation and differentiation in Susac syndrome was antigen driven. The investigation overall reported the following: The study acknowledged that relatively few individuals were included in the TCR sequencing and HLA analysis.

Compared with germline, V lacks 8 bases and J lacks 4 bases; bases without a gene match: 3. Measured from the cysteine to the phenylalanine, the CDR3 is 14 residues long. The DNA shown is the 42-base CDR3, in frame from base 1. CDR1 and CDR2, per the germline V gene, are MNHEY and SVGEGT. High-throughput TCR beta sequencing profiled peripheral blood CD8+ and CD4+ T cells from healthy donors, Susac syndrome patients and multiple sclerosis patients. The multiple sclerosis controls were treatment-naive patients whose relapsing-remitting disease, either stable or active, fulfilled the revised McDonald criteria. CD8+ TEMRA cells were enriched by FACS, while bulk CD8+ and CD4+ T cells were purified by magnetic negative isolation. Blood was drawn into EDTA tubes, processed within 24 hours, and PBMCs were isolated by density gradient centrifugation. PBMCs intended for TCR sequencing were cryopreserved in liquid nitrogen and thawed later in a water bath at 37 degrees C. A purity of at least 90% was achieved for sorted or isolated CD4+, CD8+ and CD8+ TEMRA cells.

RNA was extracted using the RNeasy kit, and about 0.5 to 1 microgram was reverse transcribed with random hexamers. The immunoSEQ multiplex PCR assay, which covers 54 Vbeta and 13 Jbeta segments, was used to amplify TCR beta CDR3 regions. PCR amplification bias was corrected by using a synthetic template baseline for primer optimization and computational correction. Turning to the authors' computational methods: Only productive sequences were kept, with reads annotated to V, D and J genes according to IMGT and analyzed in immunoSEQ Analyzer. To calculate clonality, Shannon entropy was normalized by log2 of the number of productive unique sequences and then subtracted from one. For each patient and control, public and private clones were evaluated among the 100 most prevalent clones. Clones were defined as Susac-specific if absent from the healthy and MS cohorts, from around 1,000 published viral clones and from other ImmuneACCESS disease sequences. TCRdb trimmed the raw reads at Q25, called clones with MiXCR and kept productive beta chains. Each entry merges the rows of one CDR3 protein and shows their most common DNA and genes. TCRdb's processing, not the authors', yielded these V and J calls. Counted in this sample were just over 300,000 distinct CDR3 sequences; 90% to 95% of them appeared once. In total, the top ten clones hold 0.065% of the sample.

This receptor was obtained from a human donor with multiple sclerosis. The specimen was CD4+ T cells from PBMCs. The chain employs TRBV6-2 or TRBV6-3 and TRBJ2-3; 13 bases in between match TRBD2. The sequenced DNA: TGTGCCAGCCAACTAGCGGGGGGGCCAGATACGCAGTATTTT. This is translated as CASQLAGGPDTQYF.